This T cell receptor beta chain was sequenced during a study of human T cells and chemical hapten exposure (dated by TCRdb to about 2021). Some background on the complete study: For sensitization, 2% DPC in acetone was applied to a 2 cm by 2 cm area of upper inner arm skin. Weekly therapeutic DPC doses were additionally applied to the scalp of patients throughout the roughly 23-week study period. Patch testing was done on the upper back using Finn chambers containing 0.01% DPC, and results were scored after 6 days according to International Contact Dermatitis Research Group standards. The mostly female patient cohort included alopecia areata with under or over 50% scalp involvement, alopecia totalis and alopecia universalis. The libraries were sequenced as a pool, and the TCR yield per sample differed mostly because of small variations in library volumes within the pool. Peripheral blood TCR repertoire changes were tracked in vivo in alopecia patients during primary and secondary sensitization to the hapten diphenylcyclopropenone (DPC). Blood samples were taken from patients before sensitization (week 0) and at 2, 6 and about 24 weeks after DPC sensitization. For TCR sequencing, blood came from 25 to 35 alopecia patients at anywhere from one to four time points (pre-sensitization, 2, 6 and 24 weeks).

A distance of 17 bases separates the germline ends of V and J, which lose 1 base and 5 bases respectively. Based on the germline V gene (reference sequence), the CDR1 and CDR2 sequences are SEHNR and FQNEAQ. The CDR3 starts with the cysteine, ends with the phenylalanine, and has 16 residues. Only the CDR3 region is kept as DNA, spanning 48 bases read in frame from base 1. Library preparation used RACE. Sequenced on a NextSeq 500. During library preparation, unique molecular identifiers were attached to individual cDNA molecules so that TCRs could be counted quantitatively and reproducibly. For every blood RNA sample, sequencing covered both the TCR alpha and TCR beta chains. The study's processing was this. The median number of TCRs per sample was approximately 93,000, ranging from about 23,224 to 690,600. V, J and CDR3 annotation of the TCR reads was performed with the Decombinator software suite. To make PS versus PT1 abundance plots, every sample was subsampled to the same number of TCRs (28,000). TCRs were defined as expanded if absent before sensitization and observed at least eight times at the 2-week time point. TCRdb reprocessed the public reads (quality trimming at Q25 with fastp, clone calling with MiXCR) and kept in-frame beta chains. Rows matching on CDR3 protein sequence are summarized as one entry with the most common DNA and genes. TCRdb's processing, not the study's, gives the V and J calls here. The sample yields some 380,000 distinct CDR3 sequences; roughly 4.8% were counted once. Under 3% of the sample comes from the top ten.

This clonotype was seen at least ten times. Its cognate antigen has yet to be identified. No base-level quality is on record; no much larger clone is a single base apart. Beyond this particular receptor, the publication reports: All patients had alopecia, a presumed autoimmune disease, so their immune response might differ from that of healthy individuals. Patch test score was positively correlated with the number of PT1 expanded TCRs, with significance at thresholds 8, 16 and 32 but not at 4. After repeated subsampling, changes were observed in the strength of the expansion versus patch-test correlation and in the threshold at which the correlation became significant. The number of TCRs above 1 in 1000 frequency did not change with DPC sensitization; there was no evidence of global repertoire structure alterations. Significantly more large CDR3 similarity clusters were formed by expanded TCRs than by pre-sensitization or healthy control sets, consistent with antigen-driven responses.

Reading the label with the study, this specimen's time point is: patch test 1, 2 weeks after DPC sensitization. This sample's treatment or condition label indicates: therapeutic diphenylcyclopropenone sensitization with weekly scalp DPC. Blood at each patch-test visit was drawn before the patch test was applied. Patients were eligible if aged 18 to 70, diagnosed with alopecia and judged suitable for DPC therapy, and pregnant patients were excluded. Total RNA was extracted from unfractionated whole blood that had been collected in Tempus Blood RNA tubes. The sample was whole blood, taken in connection with sensitization to the hapten diphenylcyclopropenone (DPC). The chain is assembled from TRBV7-9 and TRBJ2-5; the D gene lacks a confident call. The TCR comes from a woman aged 45 to 65 with alopecia areata. Some clones in this sample may be carry-over from other donors' samples. The sequence in DNA is TGTGCCAGCAGCTTAGGGAACGGTGAAGTCGTGGAGACCCAGTACTTC. This translates into CASSLGNGEVVETQYF.